A single sample is the source of the 30 T cell receptor beta chains below, sequenced in a study of beta chain features in type 1 diabetes. Since all of the isolated RNA was reverse transcribed, expressed TCRB transcripts were what got sequenced. Measured with immunoSEQ multiplex PCR; TCRdb has only the in-frame clones, and not every one. The sample consists of some 100,000 clones, roughly 40% of them appearing once. Sequenced input: stem cell memory CD4+ T cells from blood. Receptors were obtained from a young woman in good health.

This chain joins TRBV6-5 and TRBJ2-7; D remains ambiguous. Looked up from germline, CDR1 is MNHEY and CDR2 is SVGAGI. Trimming pared 1 base from V and 3 bases from J, leaving 7 bases between. CDR3 length: 13 residues. In DNA form, the CDR3 reads TGTGCCAGCAGTTACTACAGACACTACGAGCAGTACTTC. Protein product: CASSYYRHYEQYF.

The chain combines TRBV5-1 with TRBJ2-7, with 7 bases identical to TRBD2. V shed 3 bases and J 3 bases; nucleotides not matched to a gene: 6. Germline CDR1 SGHRS, CDR2 YFSETQ. This CDR3 has 14 amino acids. The CDR3 loop reads CASSSWGEGYEQYF. CDR3 in DNA: TGCGCCAGCAGCTCATGGGGGGAGGGCTACGAGCAGTACTTC.

This rearrangement joins TRBV5-1 to TRBJ1-2; 9 positions agree with TRBD1. V shed 3 bases and J 6 bases; nucleotides not matched to a gene: 3. The CDR3 runs 13 residues. Germline V lookup: CDR1 SGHRS, CDR2 YFSETQ. The CDR3 DNA follows: TGCGCCAGCAGCTCAACAGGGGGCAATGGCTACACCTTC. Amino acids: CASSSTGGNGYTF. Full variable domain (rest looked up from reference TRBV5-1 and TRBJ1-2): KAGVTQTPRYLIKTRGQQVTLSCSPISGHRSVSWYQQTPGQGLQFLFEYFSETQRNKGNFPGRFSGRQFSNSRSEMNVSTLELGDSALYLCASSSTGGNGYTFGSGTRLTVV.

This clone was recorded a few times. This rearrangement joins TRBV14 to TRBJ2-2; 8 nucleotides line up with TRBD2. CDR1 SGHDN and CDR2 FVKESK come from the germline V gene. Losses at the gene ends were 4 bases for V and 4 bases for J; bases not matched to a gene: 8. The CDR3 loop spans 16 amino acids. The CDR3 is CASSPLTSGSTGELFF. The CDR3 DNA follows: TGTGCCAGCAGCCCCTTAACTAGCGGAAGCACCGGGGAGCTGTTTTTT.

This chain connects TRBV11-2 to TRBJ2-2; D might be TRBD2 (6 bases). Germline values: CDR1 SGHAT, CDR2 FQNNGV. The CDR3 spans 14 residues. V lost 0 bases to trimming and J lost 7 bases, with 9 bases between them. The CDR3 nucleotides are TGTGCCAGCAGCTTAGATCGCGGGGTCGGGGAGCTGTTTTTT. Translated, it gives CASSLDRGVGELFF.

V is TRBV9 and J is TRBJ2-7; D may be TRBD2 (5 bases). Trimming removed 0 bases from V and 1 base from J, with 14 bases in between. Germline lookup yields CDR1 SGDLS and CDR2 YYNGEE. There are 16 residues in the CDR3. The CDR3 spells CASSVAPGVVSYEQYF. For the CDR3, the DNA is TGTGCCAGCAGCGTAGCCCCCGGGGTAGTGTCCTACGAGCAGTACTTC.

The chain recombines TRBV29-1 with TRBJ2-3; the match to TRBD2 covers 15 bases. The CDR3 is 14 amino acids. Germline values: CDR1 SQVTM, CDR2 ANQGSEA. Losses at the gene ends were 7 bases for V and 4 bases for J; bases not matched to a gene: 3. The CDR3 is CSERTSGRADTQYF. Here the CDR3 DNA reads TGCAGCGAGAGGACTAGCGGGAGGGCAGATACGCAGTATTTT.

V usage is TRBV27 and J usage is TRBJ2-1, with 11 bases identical to TRBD2. CDR3 size: 17 residues. CDR1 and CDR2 from the germline V gene are MNHEY and SMNVEV (reference sequence). V trimming: 3 bases; J trimming: 3 bases; junction bases outside the gene matches: 7. The CDR3 sequence is CASSFPGLAGRYNEQFF. The CDR3 bases are TGTGCCAGCAGTTTCCCCGGACTAGCGGGCCGCTACAATGAGCAGTTCTTC.

The genes are TRBV30 and TRBJ1-2, with no clear D. V was cut by 2 bases and J by 0 bases, with 10 bases left in between. CDR1 and CDR2 (germline): GTSNPN, SVGIG (reference sequence). The CDR3 loop spans 14 amino acids. In DNA form, the CDR3 reads TGTGCCTGGAGTAGGTCGGGGACTAACTATGGCTACACCTTC. This sequence encodes CAWSRSGTNYGYTF.

The rearrangement joins TRBV19 to TRBJ2-6, with D uncertain. CDR3 size: 17 residues. V was pared by 1 base and J by 2 bases, with 12 bases between. Per germline, CDR1 LNHDA and CDR2 SQIVND (reference sequence). Here the CDR3 DNA reads TGTGCCAGTAGTATAGGGGCTGTTGCCCCTGGGGCCAACGTCCTGACTTTC. It translates to CASSIGAVAPGANVLTF.

This clone was counted between two and nine times. The rearrangement joins TRBV9 to TRBJ2-1; D call uncertain. Per germline, CDR1 SGDLS and CDR2 YYNGEE. CDR3 length equals 15 residues. Trimming left V 0 bases short and J 4 bases short, with 11 bases between. Here the CDR3 reads CASSVAMFEYNEQFF. The CDR3, as DNA: TGTGCCAGCAGCGTAGCTATGTTTGAATACAATGAGCAGTTCTTC. The full variable domain, rest sourced from reference TRBV9 and TRBJ2-1, is DSGVTQTPKHLITATGQRVTLRCSPRSGDLSVYWYQQSLDQGLQFLIQYYNGEERAKGNILERFSAQQFPDLHSELNLSSLELGDSALYFCASSVAMFEYNEQFFGPGTRLTVL.

The sample holds a few counts of this clone. This sequence joins TRBV25-1 and TRBJ2-2; 10 bases line up with TRBD1. The germline CDR1 and CDR2 sequences are MGHDK and SYGVNS. Trimming took 4 bases from V and 5 from J; bases not matched to a gene: 7. The CDR3 extends over 16 amino acids. CDR3 sequence reads: CASSVAGQGFTGELFF. The CDR3 DNA reads TGTGCCAGCAGTGTCGCGGGACAGGGGTTTACCGGGGAGCTGTTTTTT.

This sequence joins TRBV4-1 and TRBJ2-1; a weak D match, TRBD1 (6 bases). V was clipped by 1 base and J by 7 bases, with 11 bases between them. The germline CDR1 and CDR2 sequences are MGHRA and YSYEKL. The CDR3 loop spans 14 amino acids. The CDR3 protein is CASSQGITGNEQFF. As DNA, the CDR3 is TGCGCCAGCAGCCAAGGGATCACAGGGAATGAGCAGTTCTTC.

This clone has only one observation. The J gene is TRBJ2-4, the V gene TRBV7-2; D might be TRBD2 (5 bases). Germline CDR1 reads SGHTA; CDR2 reads FQGNSA. The CDR3 is made up of 14 amino acids. V shed 3 bases and J shed 6 bases, with 12 bases lying between them. The chain's CDR3 is CASSFFAGGNIQYF. CDR3 nucleotides: TGTGCCAGCAGCTTCTTTGCGGGTGGAAACATTCAGTACTTC.

This clone was seen only a few times. The rearrangement uses TRBV10-1 and TRBJ2-1, with D unresolved. Germline assignment: CDR1 WNHNN and CDR2 SYGVQD (reference sequence). CDR3 length: 16 amino acids. The germline V and J ends were trimmed by 6 bases and 0 bases, with 15 bases remaining between them. This CDR3 is CASSRLTRGSYNEQFF. As DNA, the CDR3 is TGCGCCAGCAGCAGACTTACCAGAGGCTCCTACAATGAGCAGTTCTTC.

The rearrangement links TRBV6-6 to TRBJ1-2, with D perhaps matching TRBD1 (5 bases). In germline, CDR1 is MNHNY, CDR2 SVGAGI (reference sequence). This CDR3 region has 14 residues. The V end lost 3 bases, the J end lost 8 bases, and 16 bases lay between the germline ends. The CDR3 nucleotides are TGTGCCAGCAGTTATCGCCAGGGAATCGAGGGCTACACCTTC. This translates into CASSYRQGIEGYTF.

The chain uses TRBV7-9 and TRBJ1-1; tentative D call: TRBD1 (5 bases). CDR3 size: 13 residues. The germline V and J ends were trimmed by 5 bases and 12 bases, with 19 bases remaining between them. Germline CDR1 reads SEHNR; CDR2 reads FQNEAQ (reference sequence). DNA of the CDR3: TGTGCCAGCAGCCAAATTTCAGGGAATATAACTTTCTTT. Translated, it gives CASSQISGNITFF.

The V and J genes are TRBV6-5 and TRBJ2-2; 8 nucleotides align to TRBD1. Looked up from germline, CDR1 is MNHEY and CDR2 is SVGAGI. CDR3 length: 15 residues. With 2 bases clipped from V and 1 base from J, the junction kept 0 bases outside the gene matches. CDR3 amino acids: CASSYGTGNTGELFF. CDR3 coding DNA: TGTGCCAGCAGTTACGGGACAGGGAACACCGGGGAGCTGTTTTTT.

The gene calls are TRBV5-1 and TRBJ2-7, with D maybe TRBD2 (6 bases). The CDR3 runs to 13 residues. Trimming removed 5 bases at V and 1 base at J, with 10 bases between. Per the germline V gene, CDR1 is SGHRS and CDR2 is YFSETQ. CDR3: CASRAGNSYEQYF. DNA for the CDR3: TGCGCCAGCAGGGCGGGAAATTCCTACGAGCAGTACTTC.

This clone was counted only a few times. The chain has TRBV19 and TRBJ2-2; D may be TRBD2 (6 bases). Germline lookup yields CDR1 LNHDA and CDR2 SQIVND (reference sequence). Trimming left V 4 bases short and J 7 bases short, with 10 bases between. The CDR3 runs 13 residues. CDR3 region: CASSTRGSGELFF. The CDR3 DNA is TGTGCCAGTAGTACCCGGGGGAGCGGGGAGCTGTTTTTT.

The V and J genes are TRBV15 and TRBJ2-1, with 7 bases matching TRBD2. The CDR3 has 14 residues. J was trimmed by 1 base and V by 9 bases; bases with no gene match: 6. Germline V lookup: CDR1 LNHNV, CDR2 YYDKDF (reference sequence). This chain's CDR3 is CATYEAGSYNEQFF. The CDR3 DNA sequence: TGTGCCACTTACGAAGCGGGATCCTACAATGAGCAGTTCTTC.

This clone was picked up a small number of times. This rearrangement joins TRBV30 to TRBJ2-3; D is ambiguous. Trimming left V 4 bases short and J 2 bases short, with 10 bases between. Per germline, CDR1 GTSNPN and CDR2 SVGIG (reference sequence). The CDR3 is 13 residues long. CDR3 residues: CAWNQFVTDTQYF. The CDR3 nucleotides read TGTGCCTGGAACCAGTTCGTCACAGATACGCAGTATTTT.

The rearrangement uses TRBV6-1 and TRBJ2-7; D remains ambiguous. The germline V and J ends were trimmed by 8 bases and 2 bases, with 13 bases remaining between them. CDR3 size: 13 residues. CDR1 and CDR2 (germline): MNHNS, SASEGT. CDR3 in amino acids: CASRVQTTYEQYF. The CDR3 DNA is TGTGCCAGCCGGGTCCAAACCACCTACGAGCAGTACTTC.

The rearrangement uses TRBV28 and TRBJ1-2; no definite D call. Trimming left V 4 bases short and J 6 bases short, with 12 bases between. Germline-derived CDR1 and CDR2 are MDHEN and SYDVKM. The CDR3 is made up of 13 amino acids. The CDR3 DNA sequence: TGTGCCAGCAGTTCACGTCCGAGAGATGGCTACACCTTC. Translating it yields CASSSRPRDGYTF.

Only a few counts were recorded for this clone. The V call is TRBV5-1, the J call TRBJ2-7, with TRBD1 identical over 8 bases. V dropped 5 bases and J dropped 1; count of bases not matched to a gene: 8. The CDR3 sequence is 15 residues long. The germline V gene has CDR1 SGHRS and CDR2 YFSETQ. The CDR3 region is CASSWVQGASYEQYF. The CDR3 DNA reads as TGCGCCAGCAGTTGGGTCCAGGGGGCATCCTACGAGCAGTACTTC.

The chain has TRBV7-6 and TRBJ2-2; the D gene is possibly TRBD2 (6 bases). This CDR3 comprises 13 residues. Deletions cut 3 bases from V and 6 bases from J, with 8 bases between. Per the germline V gene, CDR1 is SGHVS and CDR2 is FNYEAQ. The DNA for the CDR3 is TGTGCCAGCAGCTTCGCGGGACCCGGGGAGCTGTTTTTT. This translates into CASSFAGPGELFF.

The CDR3 DNA follows: TGTGCCATCAGTCTAATGAGCGGGGGGAGCAGCTTCTCCTACAATGAGCAGTTCTTC. Residues: CAISLMSGGSSFSYNEQFF. This chain uses TRBV10-3 with TRBJ2-1, with 9 bases identical to TRBD2. J lost 0 bases, V lost 5 bases, and 14 bases had no gene match. Germline CDR1 ENHRY, CDR2 SYGVKD. The CDR3 totals 19 residues.

The J gene is TRBJ2-6, the V gene TRBV7-2; the D is unclear. Germline lookup yields CDR1 SGHTA and CDR2 FQGNSA. The V gene lost 1 base and the J gene lost 0 bases, with 10 bases spanning the gap. The CDR3 loop spans 17 amino acids. DNA of the CDR3: TGTGCCAGCAGCTTAGGCCAGAGGAGCTCTGGGGCCAACGTCCTGACTTTC. This codes for CASSLGQRSSGANVLTF.

This chain connects TRBV9 to TRBJ1-2; TRBD1 aligns across 7 bases. The CDR3 loop spans 15 amino acids. V gave up 5 bases and J gave up 1 base; unmatched junction bases: 8. Looked up from germline, CDR1 is SGDLS and CDR2 is YYNGEE. The CDR3 sequence: CASRKGTAFNYGYTF. CDR3 coding DNA: TGTGCCAGCAGAAAGGGGACAGCGTTTAACTATGGCTACACCTTC. Looking up the rest from reference TRBV9 and TRBJ1-2 gives the full variable domain: DSGVTQTPKHLITATGQRVTLRCSPRSGDLSVYWYQQSLDQGLQFLIQYYNGEERAKGNILERFSAQQFPDLHSELNLSSLELGDSALYFCASRKGTAFNYGYTFGSGTRLTVV.

This chain connects TRBV28 to TRBJ2-3; 11 nucleotides line up with TRBD2. The CDR3 is 18 residues long. From germline, CDR1 is MDHEN and CDR2 SYDVKM. With V trimmed by 5 bases and J by 0 bases, 10 bases remained unmatched. Here the CDR3 reads CASSQYSGRATSTDTQYF. The DNA of the CDR3 is TGTGCCAGCAGTCAGTATAGCGGGAGGGCTACTAGCACAGATACGCAGTATTTT.